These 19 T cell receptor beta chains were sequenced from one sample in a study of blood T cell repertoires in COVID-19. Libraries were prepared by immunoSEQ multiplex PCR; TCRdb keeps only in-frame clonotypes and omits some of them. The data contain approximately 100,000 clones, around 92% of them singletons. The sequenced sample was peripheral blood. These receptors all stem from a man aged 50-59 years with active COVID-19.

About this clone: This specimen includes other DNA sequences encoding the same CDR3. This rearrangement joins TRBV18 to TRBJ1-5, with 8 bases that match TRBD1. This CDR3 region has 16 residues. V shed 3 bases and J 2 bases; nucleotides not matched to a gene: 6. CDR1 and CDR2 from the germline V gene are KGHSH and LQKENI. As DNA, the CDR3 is TGTGCCAGCTCACCCTCCATGGGACAGGGCAATCAGCCCCAGCATTTT. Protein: CASSPSMGQGNQPQHF.

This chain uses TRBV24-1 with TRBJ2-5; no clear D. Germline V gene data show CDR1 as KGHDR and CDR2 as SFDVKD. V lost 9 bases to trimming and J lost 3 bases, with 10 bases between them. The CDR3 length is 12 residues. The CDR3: CATDLSEETQYF. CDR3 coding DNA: TGTGCCACCGACTTAAGTGAAGAGACCCAGTACTTC.

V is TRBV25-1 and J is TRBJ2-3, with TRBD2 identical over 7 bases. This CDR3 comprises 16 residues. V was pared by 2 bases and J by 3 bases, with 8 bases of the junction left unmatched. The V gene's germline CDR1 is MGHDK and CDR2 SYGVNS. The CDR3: CASSEGGGSKTDTQYF. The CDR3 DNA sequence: TGTGCCAGCAGTGAAGGAGGCGGGAGCAAGACAGATACGCAGTATTTT.

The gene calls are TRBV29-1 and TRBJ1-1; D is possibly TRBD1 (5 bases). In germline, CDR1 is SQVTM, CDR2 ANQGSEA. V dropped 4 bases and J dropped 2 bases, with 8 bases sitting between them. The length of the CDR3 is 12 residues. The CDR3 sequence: CSVGGGNTEAFF. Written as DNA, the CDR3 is TGCAGCGTTGGGGGGGGAAACACTGAAGCTTTCTTT.

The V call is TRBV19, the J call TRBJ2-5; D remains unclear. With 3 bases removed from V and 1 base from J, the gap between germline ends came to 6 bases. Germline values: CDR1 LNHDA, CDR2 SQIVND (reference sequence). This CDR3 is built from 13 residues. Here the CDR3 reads CASSIAVQETQYF. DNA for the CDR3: TGTGCCAGTAGTATTGCGGTCCAAGAGACCCAGTACTTC.

The CDR3 coding sequence is TGTGCCAGCAGCCGAGCCCCAGGGGCTGGCTACACCTTC. It yields the protein CASSRAPGAGYTF. The chain recombines TRBV12-3 or TRBV12-4 with TRBJ1-2; D might be TRBD1 (6 bases). The CDR3 has 13 amino acids. Trimming stripped 6 bases from V and 7 bases from J, with 15 bases between.

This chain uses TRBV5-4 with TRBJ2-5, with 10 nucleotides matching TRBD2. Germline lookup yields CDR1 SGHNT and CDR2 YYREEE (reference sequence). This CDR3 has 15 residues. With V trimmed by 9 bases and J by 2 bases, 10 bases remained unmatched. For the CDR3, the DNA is TGTGCCACCGGCTCTTGGACTAGCGGACAAGAGACCCAGTACTTC. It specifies CATGSWTSGQETQYF.

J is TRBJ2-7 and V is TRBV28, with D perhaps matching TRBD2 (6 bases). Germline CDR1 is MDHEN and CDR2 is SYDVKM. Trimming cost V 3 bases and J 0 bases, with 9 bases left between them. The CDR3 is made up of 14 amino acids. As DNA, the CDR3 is TGTGCCAGCAGTTTTTCGGGGGTCTCCTACGAGCAGTACTTC. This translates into CASSFSGVSYEQYF. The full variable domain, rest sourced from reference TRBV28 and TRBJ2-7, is DVKVTQSSRYLVKRTGEKVFLECVQDMDHENMFWYRQDPGLGLRLIYFSYDVKMKEKGDIPEGYSVSREKKERFSLILESASTNQTSMYLCASSFSGVSYEQYFGPGTRLTVT.

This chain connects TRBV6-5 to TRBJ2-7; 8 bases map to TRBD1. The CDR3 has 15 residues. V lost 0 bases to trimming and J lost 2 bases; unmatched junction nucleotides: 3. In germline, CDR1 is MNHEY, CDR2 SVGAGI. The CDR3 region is CASSYSYRGTYEQYF. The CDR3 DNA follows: TGTGCCAGCAGTTACTCGTACAGGGGGACCTACGAGCAGTACTTC.

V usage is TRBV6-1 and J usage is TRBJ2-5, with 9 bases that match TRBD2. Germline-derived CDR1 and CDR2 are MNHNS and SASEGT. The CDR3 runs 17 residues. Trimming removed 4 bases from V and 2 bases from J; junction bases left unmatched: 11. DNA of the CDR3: TGTGCCAGCAGTGGGCGCCGGGCTAGCGGGGAACAAGAGACCCAGTACTTC. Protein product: CASSGRRASGEQETQYF.

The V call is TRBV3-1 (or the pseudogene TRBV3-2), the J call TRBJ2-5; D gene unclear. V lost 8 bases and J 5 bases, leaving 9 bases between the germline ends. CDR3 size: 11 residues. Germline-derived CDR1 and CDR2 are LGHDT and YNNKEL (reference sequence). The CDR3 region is CASHYGETQYF. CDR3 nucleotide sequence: TGTGCCAGCCACTACGGGGAGACCCAGTACTTC.

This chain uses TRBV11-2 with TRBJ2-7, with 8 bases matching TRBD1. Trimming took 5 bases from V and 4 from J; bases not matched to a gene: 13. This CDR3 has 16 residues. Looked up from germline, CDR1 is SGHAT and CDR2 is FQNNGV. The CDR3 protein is CASSPPPDRGIYEQYF. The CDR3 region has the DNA TGTGCCAGCAGCCCCCCACCCGACAGGGGAATTTACGAGCAGTACTTC.

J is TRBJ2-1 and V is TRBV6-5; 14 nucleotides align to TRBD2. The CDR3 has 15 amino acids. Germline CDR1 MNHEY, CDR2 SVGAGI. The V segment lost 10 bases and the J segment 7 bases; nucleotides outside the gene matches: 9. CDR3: CATQPGTSGRNEQFF. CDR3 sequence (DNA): TGTGCCACGCAGCCCGGGACTAGCGGGAGAAATGAGCAGTTCTTC.

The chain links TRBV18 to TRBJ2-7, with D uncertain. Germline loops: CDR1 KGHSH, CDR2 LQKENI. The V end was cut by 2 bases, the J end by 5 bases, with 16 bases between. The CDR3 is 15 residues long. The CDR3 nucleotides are TGTGCCAGCTCACCAGTTACGGGTAATATCCACGAGCAGTACTTC. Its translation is CASSPVTGNIHEQYF.

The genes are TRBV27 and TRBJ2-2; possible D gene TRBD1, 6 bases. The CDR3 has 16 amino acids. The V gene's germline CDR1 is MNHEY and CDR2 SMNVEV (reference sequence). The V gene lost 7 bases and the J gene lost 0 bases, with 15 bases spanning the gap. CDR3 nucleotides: TGTGCCAGCACCTGGACAGAAAACGCGAACACCGGGGAGCTGTTTTTT. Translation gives CASTWTENANTGELFF.

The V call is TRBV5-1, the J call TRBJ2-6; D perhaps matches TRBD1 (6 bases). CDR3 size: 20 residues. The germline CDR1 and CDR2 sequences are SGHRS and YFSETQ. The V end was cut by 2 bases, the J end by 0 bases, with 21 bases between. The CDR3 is CASSFLIGGDYSSGANVLTF. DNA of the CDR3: TGCGCCAGCAGCTTTTTGATTGGGGGCGATTATAGCTCTGGGGCCAACGTCCTGACTTTC.

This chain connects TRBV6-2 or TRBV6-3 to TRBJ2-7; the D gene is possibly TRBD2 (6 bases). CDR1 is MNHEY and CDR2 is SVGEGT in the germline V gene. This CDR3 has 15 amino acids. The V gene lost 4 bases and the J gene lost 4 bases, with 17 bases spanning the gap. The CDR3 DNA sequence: TGTGCCAGCAGTTCCCGGGACTTTCCGACGTACGAGCAGTACTTC. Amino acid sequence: CASSSRDFPTYEQYF.

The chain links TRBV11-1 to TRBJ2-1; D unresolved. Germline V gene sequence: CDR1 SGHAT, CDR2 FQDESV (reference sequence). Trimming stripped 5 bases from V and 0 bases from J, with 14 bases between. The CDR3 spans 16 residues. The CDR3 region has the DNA TGTGCCAGCAGCCCCGGTTTCGGCGGCTCCTACAATGAGCAGTTCTTC. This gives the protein CASSPGFGGSYNEQFF.

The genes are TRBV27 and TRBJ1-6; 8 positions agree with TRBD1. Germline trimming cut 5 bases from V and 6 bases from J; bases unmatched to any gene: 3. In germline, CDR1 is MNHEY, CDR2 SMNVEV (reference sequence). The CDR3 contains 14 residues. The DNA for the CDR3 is TGTGCCAGCAGTCGACAGGGGTTTAATTCACCCCTCCACTTT. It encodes CASSRQGFNSPLHF.